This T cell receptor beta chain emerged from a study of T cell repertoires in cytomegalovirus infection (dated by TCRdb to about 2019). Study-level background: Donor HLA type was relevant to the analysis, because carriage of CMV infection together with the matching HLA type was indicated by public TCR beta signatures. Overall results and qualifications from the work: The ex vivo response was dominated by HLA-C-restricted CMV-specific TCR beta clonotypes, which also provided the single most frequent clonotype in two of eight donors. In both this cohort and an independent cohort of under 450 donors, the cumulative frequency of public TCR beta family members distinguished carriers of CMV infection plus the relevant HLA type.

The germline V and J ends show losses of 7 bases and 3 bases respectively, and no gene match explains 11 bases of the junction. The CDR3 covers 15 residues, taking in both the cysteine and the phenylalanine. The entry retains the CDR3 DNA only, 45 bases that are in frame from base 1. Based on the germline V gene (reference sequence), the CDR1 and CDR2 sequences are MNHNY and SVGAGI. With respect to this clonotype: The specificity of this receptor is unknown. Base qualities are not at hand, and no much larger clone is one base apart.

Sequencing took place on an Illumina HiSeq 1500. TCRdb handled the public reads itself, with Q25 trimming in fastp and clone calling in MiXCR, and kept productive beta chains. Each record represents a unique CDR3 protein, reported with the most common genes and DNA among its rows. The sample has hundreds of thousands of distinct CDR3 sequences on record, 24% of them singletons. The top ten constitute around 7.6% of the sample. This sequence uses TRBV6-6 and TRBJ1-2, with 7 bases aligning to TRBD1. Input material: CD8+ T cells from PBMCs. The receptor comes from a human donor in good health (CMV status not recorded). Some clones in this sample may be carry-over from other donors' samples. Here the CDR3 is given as CASTSPTGLDYGYTF. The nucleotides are TGTGCCAGCACTAGTCCGACAGGGTTGGACTATGGCTACACCTTC.